The clone carrying this TCR beta chain occurred a few times. The antigen remains undetermined. RNA transcripts served as the template for amplifying TCR beta CDR3 regions. A first-round RT-PCR of the TCR CDR3 used the HTBI primer set. TCRdb reanalysed the multiplex PCR reads using MiXCR and keeps one entry per CDR3 protein. The sample includes about 770,000 distinct CDR3 sequences, around 20% of them seen just once. The data stem from a study of T cells in Graves' hyperthyroidism and ophthalmopathy. Overall study: Peripheral blood was secured at the point of initial diagnosis, before any treatment. Broader study findings: Peripheral blood also featured most of the thyroid clonotypes expanded above 0.001. Ophthalmopathy cases were set apart from stable hyperthyroidism by a 13 V-J model.

Patients were excluded for uncontrolled infection, other autoimmune disease, pregnancy or lactation. The germline gives CDR1 SNHLY, CDR2 FYNNEI. V lost 0 bases to trimming and J lost 3 bases, with 8 bases between them. This CDR3 has 15 residues. This sequence originates from a woman between 45 and 60 years old with Graves' hyperthyroidism that later progressed to Graves' ophthalmopathy. The specimen was blood. The chain carries TRBV2 and TRBJ1-4; no clear D gene. The CDR3 region has the DNA TGTGCCAGCAGTGAAGCGCTGTTGTCTAATGAAAAACTGTTTTTT. It encodes CASSEALLSNEKLFF.